Listed below are T cell receptor beta chains from one sample, sequenced in a study of blood T cell repertoires in COVID-19. TCRdb's table, derived via immunoSEQ multiplex PCR, lists solely in-frame clones and lacks some. The profile shows fewer than 200,000 clones, around 74% of them singletons. Sequencing was done on a sample of peripheral blood. These receptors were collected from a woman of 80 years or more with acute or convalescent COVID-19. CDR3s include the opening cysteine and the closing phenylalanine or tryptophan. D genes are given only for firm matches. Size is omitted from some rows. Given values are once, few, many or a class for expanded clones.

D gene: .; V gene: TRBV3-1/TRBV3-2; J gene: TRBJ2-5; clone size: .; CDR3 DNA: TGTGCCAGCAGTCACAGGGTCCTTGGGGGAGAGACCCAGTACTTC; CDR3 protein: CASSHRVLGGETQYF
D gene: TRBD1; V gene: TRBV18; J gene: TRBJ1-1; clone size: .; CDR3 DNA: TGTGCCAGCTCACGACAGGGGGTCGGAACTGAAGCTTTCTTT; CDR3 protein: CASSRQGVGTEAFF
D gene: TRBD2; V gene: TRBV5-1; J gene: TRBJ2-7; clone size: .; CDR3 DNA: TGCGCCAGCAGCTTGTCACTAGCGGGAGAGGTCGAGCAGTACTTC; CDR3 protein: CASSLSLAGEVEQYF
D gene: .; V gene: TRBV11-3; J gene: TRBJ1-1; clone size: few; CDR3 DNA: TGTGCCAGCAGCGGGGGAGGTTACACTGAAGCTTTCTTT; CDR3 protein: CASSGGGYTEAFF
D gene: TRBD1; V gene: TRBV9; J gene: TRBJ2-3; clone size: .; CDR3 DNA: TGTGCCAGCAGCGTAGCCCCGACAGGGGGAGGTACAGATACGCAGTATTTT; CDR3 protein: CASSVAPTGGGTDTQYF
D gene: TRBD1; V gene: TRBV10-3; J gene: TRBJ2-7; clone size: .; CDR3 DNA: TGTGCCATCAGTGAAAGAGGACAGGGAACCTACGAGCAGTACTTC; CDR3 protein: CAISERGQGTYEQYF
D gene: .; V gene: TRBV3-1/TRBV3-2; J gene: TRBJ2-3; clone size: .; CDR3 DNA: TGTGCCAGCAGCCAGGCAGGGCTATTCACAGATACGCAGTATTTT; CDR3 protein: CASSQAGLFTDTQYF
D gene: TRBD2; V gene: TRBV9; J gene: TRBJ2-1; clone size: .; CDR3 DNA: TGTGCCAGCAGCGTAGGAGGCGGGGGCTCCTACAATGAGCAGTTCTTC; CDR3 protein: CASSVGGGGSYNEQFF
D gene: TRBD2; V gene: TRBV28; J gene: TRBJ2-5; clone size: .; CDR3 DNA: TGTGCCAGCAGTTTATTCGCGGGAGGAGCGGCCCAGTACTTC; CDR3 protein: CASSLFAGGAAQYF
D gene: TRBD2; V gene: TRBV14; J gene: TRBJ2-1; clone size: few; CDR3 DNA: TGTGCCAGCAGCCGCGTAGCGGGAGGGGATAATGAGCAGTTCTTC; CDR3 protein: CASSRVAGGDNEQFF
D gene: TRBD1; V gene: TRBV4-1; J gene: TRBJ2-7; clone size: .; CDR3 DNA: TGCGCCAGCAGCCAACCGACAGGGAAGGTTGTCTACGAGCAGTACTTC; CDR3 protein: CASSQPTGKVVYEQYF
D gene: TRBD1; V gene: TRBV6-2/TRBV6-3; J gene: TRBJ2-2; clone size: once; CDR3 DNA: TGTGCCAGCAGTTATTCGAGGACAGGGGACACCGGGGAGCTGTTTTTT; CDR3 protein: CASSYSRTGDTGELFF
D gene: .; V gene: TRBV18; J gene: TRBJ2-7; clone size: .; CDR3 DNA: TGTGCCAGCTCACCAGGACCGGGAGTAGCATACGAGCAGTACTTC; CDR3 protein: CASSPGPGVAYEQYF
D gene: .; V gene: TRBV9; J gene: TRBJ2-3; clone size: .; CDR3 DNA: TGTGCCAGCAGCGTACTGACTACCACAGATACGCAGTATTTT; CDR3 protein: CASSVLTTTDTQYF
D gene: TRBD1; V gene: TRBV2; J gene: TRBJ2-3; clone size: few; CDR3 DNA: TGTGCCAGCACTCAGGACAGGACAGATACGCAGTATTTT; CDR3 protein: CASTQDRTDTQYF
D gene: .; V gene: TRBV27; J gene: TRBJ2-3; clone size: .; CDR3 DNA: TGTGCCAGCAGTTTCGGGGTTGCGGGAAGAGATACGCAGTATTTT; CDR3 protein: CASSFGVAGRDTQYF
D gene: TRBD2; V gene: TRBV6-6; J gene: TRBJ2-7; clone size: .; CDR3 DNA: TGTGCCAGCAGTTACTCAGGAGCGGGAGGCACCTACGAGCAGTACTTC; CDR3 protein: CASSYSGAGGTYEQYF
D gene: .; V gene: TRBV6-5; J gene: TRBJ2-2; clone size: few; CDR3 DNA: TGTGCCAGCAGTTACTCCTTCCCCGGGAACACCGGGGAGCTGTTTTTT; CDR3 protein: CASSYSFPGNTGELFF
D gene: TRBD1; V gene: TRBV19; J gene: TRBJ2-2; clone size: .; CDR3 DNA: TGTGCCAGTAGTCCGACGGGACAGATCGGGGAGCTGTTTTTT; CDR3 protein: CASSPTGQIGELFF
D gene: TRBD1; V gene: TRBV27; J gene: TRBJ1-2; clone size: many; CDR3 DNA: TGTGCCAGCAGTTCCAACAGGGGAGTTAACTATGGCTACACCTTC; CDR3 protein: CASSSNRGVNYGYTF
D gene: TRBD1; V gene: TRBV9; J gene: TRBJ1-1; clone size: few; CDR3 DNA: TGTGCCAGCAGCTTCTCTCAGGGGGGCACTGAAGCTTTCTTT; CDR3 protein: CASSFSQGGTEAFF
D gene: .; V gene: TRBV5-5; J gene: TRBJ2-1; clone size: .; CDR3 DNA: TGTGCCAGCAGCAGAGGAGATAGCTCCTACAATGAGCAGTTCTTC; CDR3 protein: CASSRGDSSYNEQFF